The clone carrying this T cell receptor beta chain has just a few counts. The sample is drawn from a study of blood T cells in healthy people across ages. The CDR3 is 19 residues long. V trimming: 5 bases; J trimming: 0 bases; junction bases outside the gene matches: 15. Germline lookup yields CDR1 SGHVS and CDR2 FNYEAQ. For the second PCR, which ran for about 7 to 11 cycles, a sample-barcoded 5' primer and a J-beta primer mix were used. Tagging of each cDNA molecule was performed by a template-switch adaptor with 12 random nucleotides. From the 5' RACE reads, TCRdb called clonotypes with MiXCR, one entry per CDR3 protein. The data contain hundreds of thousands of distinct CDR3 sequences, about 26% of them singletons. These data are also associated with another study on T cells of mothers and their children. From that paper: Second-round PCR products received sample barcodes and 2-4 random nucleotides from the M1S primer. Over 8 million TCR beta CDR3 reads were obtained from each mother, and some 3.2 million from each child. T cell clones that were persistent and microchimeric went undetected.

V and J are TRBV7-6 and TRBJ1-3; 8 bases map to TRBD1. This TCR derives from a boy aged 5-17 years in good health. Sequenced: blood. The CDR3 is CASSPQGHRGITSGNTIYF. CDR3 bases: TGTGCCAGCAGCCCGCAGGGACACAGGGGGATAACCTCTGGAAACACCATATATTTT.